The rows below give T cell receptor beta chains drawn from one sample of a study of blood T cell repertoires in COVID-19. Measured with immunoSEQ multiplex PCR; TCRdb has only the in-frame clones, and not every one. There are under 350,000 clones in the sample; around 85% occur only once, and around 4% lies in the top ten. The sample taken for sequencing was PBMCs or T cells enriched from blood (not recorded which). The receptors were sampled from a woman aged 40 to 49 with acute COVID-19. The CDR3 runs from the conserved cysteine through the conserved F or W. The D gene is left open where the match is weak. Size is omitted from some rows. Given values are once, few, many or a class for expanded clones.

D gene: -; J gene: TRBJ1-4; clone size: -; V gene: TRBV29-1; CDR3 DNA: TGCAGCGTTCAAGGCGGTGAAAAACTGTTTTTT; CDR3 protein: CSVQGGEKLFF
D gene: -; J gene: TRBJ2-3; clone size: few; V gene: TRBV4-2; CDR3 DNA: TGTGCCAGCAGCCAAGGTAGGGGGGGGAGCAGCACAGATACGCAGTATTTT; CDR3 protein: CASSQGRGGSSTDTQYF
D gene: -; J gene: TRBJ1-3; clone size: -; V gene: TRBV15; CDR3 DNA: TGTGCCACCAGCAGAGATCCTAGGGGTGGAAACACCATATATTTT; CDR3 protein: CATSRDPRGGNTIYF
D gene: TRBD1; J gene: TRBJ2-1; clone size: -; V gene: TRBV5-5; CDR3 DNA: TGTGCCAGCAGCCCCACTCCGACAGGGTCTCGTCAGAATGAGCAGTTCTTC; CDR3 protein: CASSPTPTGSRQNEQFF
D gene: TRBD1; J gene: TRBJ2-1; clone size: -; V gene: TRBV5-6; CDR3 DNA: TGTGCCAGCAGCTTGATAGGGGGCGATTACAATGAGCAGTTCTTC; CDR3 protein: CASSLIGGDYNEQFF
D gene: TRBD1; J gene: TRBJ2-2; clone size: -; V gene: TRBV5-4; CDR3 DNA: TGTGCCAGCAGCTCGGGGGGGACAGGGGGCACCGGGGAGCTGTTTTTT; CDR3 protein: CASSSGGTGGTGELFF
D gene: TRBD1; J gene: TRBJ1-5; clone size: -; V gene: TRBV2; CDR3 DNA: TGTGCCAGCAGCGATAGACAGGGGGTCGGCAATCAGCCCCAGCATTTT; CDR3 protein: CASSDRQGVGNQPQHF
D gene: -; J gene: TRBJ1-2; clone size: once; V gene: TRBV6-6; CDR3 DNA: TGTGCCAGCAGACGGACGCCGGAGGGCTATGGCTACACCTTC; CDR3 protein: CASRRTPEGYGYTF
D gene: -; J gene: TRBJ1-4; clone size: -; V gene: TRBV12-3/TRBV12-4; CDR3 DNA: TGTGCCAGCAGTGTAGGCGGTAAACTGTTTTTT; CDR3 protein: CASSVGGKLFF
D gene: -; J gene: TRBJ1-1; clone size: -; V gene: TRBV19; CDR3 DNA: TGTGCCAGTAGTATTAGTAACAGAAACACTGAAGCTTTCTTT; CDR3 protein: CASSISNRNTEAFF
D gene: -; J gene: TRBJ2-3; clone size: few; V gene: TRBV18; CDR3 DNA: TGTGCCACCTCGCCGGCTAGCTTGTCAGATACGCAGTATTTT; CDR3 protein: CATSPASLSDTQYF
D gene: -; J gene: TRBJ2-2; clone size: few; V gene: TRBV7-8; CDR3 DNA: TGTGCCAGCAGAGTGAATTCAGGCACCGGGGAGCTGTTTTTT; CDR3 protein: CASRVNSGTGELFF
D gene: TRBD1; J gene: TRBJ2-7; clone size: once; V gene: TRBV28; CDR3 DNA: TGTGCCAGCAGTTTTGTGGGACAGGGGGCAGGTAACGAGCAGTACTTC; CDR3 protein: CASSFVGQGAGNEQYF
D gene: TRBD1; J gene: TRBJ1-5; clone size: -; V gene: TRBV19; CDR3 DNA: TGTGCCAGCCGACCGGGACAGATCAATCAGCCCCAGCATTTT; CDR3 protein: CASRPGQINQPQHF
D gene: TRBD1; J gene: TRBJ2-7; clone size: -; V gene: TRBV3-1/TRBV3-2; CDR3 DNA: TGTGCCAGCAGCCTAAGGACAGGGACCCTCTACGAGCAGTACTTC; CDR3 protein: CASSLRTGTLYEQYF
D gene: TRBD2; J gene: TRBJ2-1; clone size: -; V gene: TRBV7-2; CDR3 DNA: TGTGCCAGCAGCTCCCAACTAGCGGGAGGCAATGAGCAGTTCTTC; CDR3 protein: CASSSQLAGGNEQFF
D gene: -; J gene: TRBJ1-3; clone size: -; V gene: TRBV19; CDR3 DNA: TGTGCCAGTAGTATTATGTGGGGGGCTGGAAACACCATATATTTT; CDR3 protein: CASSIMWGAGNTIYF
D gene: -; J gene: TRBJ2-2; clone size: -; V gene: TRBV6-5; CDR3 DNA: TGTGCCAGCAGTTACTCGAGAGACACCGGGGAGCTGTTTTTT; CDR3 protein: CASSYSRDTGELFF
D gene: -; J gene: TRBJ1-2; clone size: -; V gene: TRBV18; CDR3 DNA: TGTGCCAGCTCACCAGGCAGGAACCACTATGGCTACACCTTC; CDR3 protein: CASSPGRNHYGYTF
D gene: TRBD2; J gene: TRBJ2-7; clone size: -; V gene: TRBV28; CDR3 DNA: TGTGCCAGCAGTTCCCAGTGGGGGGGATTCTTC; CDR3 protein: CASSSQWGGFF
D gene: -; J gene: TRBJ1-6; clone size: -; V gene: TRBV13; CDR3 DNA: TGTGCCAGCAGCCCCAATCGGGATTCACCCCTCCACTTT; CDR3 protein: CASSPNRDSPLHF
D gene: TRBD2; J gene: TRBJ2-3; clone size: -; V gene: TRBV6-5; CDR3 DNA: TGTGCCAGCAGTTATGGACTAGCGGCGAGCACAGATACGCAGTATTTT; CDR3 protein: CASSYGLAASTDTQYF
D gene: TRBD1; J gene: TRBJ2-7; clone size: -; V gene: TRBV5-1; CDR3 DNA: TGCGCCAGCAGCTTGGGACAGGGGAACGAGCAGTACTTC; CDR3 protein: CASSLGQGNEQYF
D gene: TRBD1; J gene: TRBJ1-1; clone size: -; V gene: TRBV29-1; CDR3 DNA: TGCAGCGTAGAGAGGACAGGGGGCGCGAACACTGAAGCTTTCTTT; CDR3 protein: CSVERTGGANTEAFF
D gene: -; J gene: TRBJ2-3; clone size: -; V gene: TRBV5-4; CDR3 DNA: TGTGCCAGCAGCTTGCGGGAGACGGCAGATACGCAGTATTTT; CDR3 protein: CASSLRETADTQYF
D gene: TRBD1; J gene: TRBJ2-5; clone size: -; V gene: TRBV3-1/TRBV3-2; CDR3 DNA: TGTGCCAGCACCTCGACAGGGTTACTCGAGACCCAGTACTTC; CDR3 protein: CASTSTGLLETQYF
D gene: -; J gene: TRBJ1-3; clone size: -; V gene: TRBV5-5; CDR3 DNA: TGTGCCACCCAGCCTGACAGTACTGGAAACACCATATATTTT; CDR3 protein: CATQPDSTGNTIYF
D gene: TRBD2; J gene: TRBJ2-7; clone size: -; V gene: TRBV11-2; CDR3 DNA: TGTGCCAGCAGCTCGGAGACTAGCGGGAGCGGCCACGAGCAGTACTTC; CDR3 protein: CASSSETSGSGHEQYF
D gene: -; J gene: TRBJ1-4; clone size: -; V gene: TRBV7-8; CDR3 DNA: TGTGCCAGCAGCTCCGGTGATGCGGAAAAACTGTTTTTT; CDR3 protein: CASSSGDAEKLFF
D gene: -; J gene: TRBJ2-5; clone size: -; V gene: TRBV14; CDR3 DNA: TGTGCCAGCAGGAAAGGCCAGGGGAGCCAAGAGACCCAGTACTTC; CDR3 protein: CASRKGQGSQETQYF
D gene: TRBD2; J gene: TRBJ2-5; clone size: -; V gene: TRBV9; CDR3 DNA: TGTGCCAGCAGCGTATCCCCGACTAGCGGGGGTCAAGAGACCCAGTACTTC; CDR3 protein: CASSVSPTSGGQETQYF
D gene: -; J gene: TRBJ1-5; clone size: -; V gene: TRBV19; CDR3 DNA: TGTGCCAGTAGTCAACAGGGATTAAGCAATCAGCCCCAGCATTTT; CDR3 protein: CASSQQGLSNQPQHF
D gene: -; J gene: TRBJ2-7; clone size: -; V gene: TRBV7-9; CDR3 DNA: TGTGCCAGCAGCGAACAGGGCTACGAGCAGTACTTC; CDR3 protein: CASSEQGYEQYF
D gene: TRBD1; J gene: TRBJ1-2; clone size: -; V gene: TRBV5-6; CDR3 DNA: TGTGCCAGCAGCTCAACGACAGGGGCAAACTATGGCTACACCTTC; CDR3 protein: CASSSTTGANYGYTF
D gene: -; J gene: TRBJ2-3; clone size: -; V gene: TRBV7-9; CDR3 DNA: TGTGCCAGCAGCTCCTACGGAGGTGAAGGCACAGATACGCAGTATTTT; CDR3 protein: CASSSYGGEGTDTQYF
D gene: -; J gene: TRBJ1-1; clone size: -; V gene: TRBV19; CDR3 DNA: TGTGCCAGTAGTCACAGCCAAATGGCGGCTTTCTTT; CDR3 protein: CASSHSQMAAFF
D gene: TRBD1; J gene: TRBJ2-7; clone size: -; V gene: TRBV6-2/TRBV6-3; CDR3 DNA: TGTGCCAGCAGTTACGGGACAGGGAGCCACGAGCAGTACTTC; CDR3 protein: CASSYGTGSHEQYF
D gene: TRBD1; J gene: TRBJ1-2; clone size: -; V gene: TRBV28; CDR3 DNA: TGTGCCAGCAGCCCTTGGGACAGGGTCTATGGCTACACCTTC; CDR3 protein: CASSPWDRVYGYTF
D gene: -; J gene: TRBJ1-2; clone size: once; V gene: TRBV6-6; CDR3 DNA: TGTGCCAGCAGTTACACCGGGGCTAACTATGGCTACACCTTC; CDR3 protein: CASSYTGANYGYTF
D gene: -; J gene: TRBJ2-3; clone size: -; V gene: TRBV5-4; CDR3 DNA: TGTGCCAGCAGCCAATTGAGCAGGGCCGTCACAGATACGCAGTATTTT; CDR3 protein: CASSQLSRAVTDTQYF
D gene: -; J gene: TRBJ2-3; clone size: once; V gene: TRBV9; CDR3 DNA: TGTGCCAGCAGCGGGGGGCCTAAAGATACGCAGTATTTT; CDR3 protein: CASSGGPKDTQYF